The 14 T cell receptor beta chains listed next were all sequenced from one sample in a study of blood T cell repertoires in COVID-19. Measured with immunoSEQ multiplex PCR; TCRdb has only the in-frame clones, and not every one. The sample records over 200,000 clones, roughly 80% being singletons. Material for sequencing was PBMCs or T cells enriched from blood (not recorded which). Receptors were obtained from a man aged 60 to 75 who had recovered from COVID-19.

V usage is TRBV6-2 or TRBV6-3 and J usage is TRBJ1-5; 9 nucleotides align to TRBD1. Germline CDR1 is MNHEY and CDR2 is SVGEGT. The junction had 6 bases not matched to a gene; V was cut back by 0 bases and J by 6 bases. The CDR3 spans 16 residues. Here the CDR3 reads CASSYSIQGASQPQHF. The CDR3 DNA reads TGTGCCAGCAGTTACTCAATACAGGGGGCAAGTCAGCCCCAGCATTTT.

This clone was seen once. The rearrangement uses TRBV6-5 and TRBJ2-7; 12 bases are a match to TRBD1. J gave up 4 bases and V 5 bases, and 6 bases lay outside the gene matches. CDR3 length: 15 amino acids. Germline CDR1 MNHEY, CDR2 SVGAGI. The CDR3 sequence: CASSKPGQGAYEQYF. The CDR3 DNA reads TGTGCCAGCAGTAAACCGGGACAGGGGGCGTACGAGCAGTACTTC.

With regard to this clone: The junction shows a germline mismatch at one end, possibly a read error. This CDR3 is CASSFTNTRQAQATQYF. As DNA, the CDR3 is TGTGCCAGCAGTTTTACCAATACCAGACAGGCCCAAGCGACCCAGTACTTC. The rearrangement joins TRBV7-2 to TRBJ2-5; D is possibly TRBD1 (6 bases). CDR3 length: 17 residues. Germline-derived CDR1 and CDR2 are SGHTA and FQGNSA. Drawing the rest from reference TRBV7-2 and TRBJ2-5, the complete variable domain is GAGVSQSPSNKVTEKGKDVELRCDPISGHTALYWYRQSLGQGLEFLIYFQGNSAPDKSGLPSDRFSAERTGGSVSTLTIQRTQQEDSAVYLCASSFTNTRQAQATQYFGPGTRLLVL.

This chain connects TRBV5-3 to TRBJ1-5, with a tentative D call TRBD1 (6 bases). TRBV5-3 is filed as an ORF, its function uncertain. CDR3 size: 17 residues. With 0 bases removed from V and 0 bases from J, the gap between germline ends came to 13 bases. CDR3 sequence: CARSLDRDGYSNQPQHF. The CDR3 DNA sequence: TGTGCCAGAAGCTTGGACAGGGACGGCTATAGCAATCAGCCCCAGCATTTT.

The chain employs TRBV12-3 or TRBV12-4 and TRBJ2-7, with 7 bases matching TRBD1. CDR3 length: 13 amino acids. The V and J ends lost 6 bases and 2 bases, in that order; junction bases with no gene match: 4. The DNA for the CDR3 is TGTGCCAGCAGACCTACAGGGGCCTACGAGCAGTACTTC. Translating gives CASRPTGAYEQYF.

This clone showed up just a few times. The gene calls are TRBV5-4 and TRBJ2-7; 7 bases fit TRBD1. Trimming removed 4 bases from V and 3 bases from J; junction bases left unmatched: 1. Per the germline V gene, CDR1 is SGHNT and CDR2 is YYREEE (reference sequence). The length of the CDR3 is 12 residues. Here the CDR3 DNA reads TGTGCCAGCAGCCCAGGGGGCTACGAGCAGTACTTC. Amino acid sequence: CASSPGGYEQYF.

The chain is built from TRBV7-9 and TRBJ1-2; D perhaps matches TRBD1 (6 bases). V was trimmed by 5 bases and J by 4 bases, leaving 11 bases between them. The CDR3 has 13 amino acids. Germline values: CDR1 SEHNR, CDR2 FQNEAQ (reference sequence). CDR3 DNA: TGTGCCAGCAGCGTGGGGGGGGCCTATGGCTACACCTTC. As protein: CASSVGGAYGYTF.

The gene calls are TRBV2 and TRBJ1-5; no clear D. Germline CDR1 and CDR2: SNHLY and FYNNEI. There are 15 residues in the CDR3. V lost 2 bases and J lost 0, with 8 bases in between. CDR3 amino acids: CASSESGYSNQPQHF. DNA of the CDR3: TGTGCCAGCAGTGAATCAGGATATAGCAATCAGCCCCAGCATTTT.

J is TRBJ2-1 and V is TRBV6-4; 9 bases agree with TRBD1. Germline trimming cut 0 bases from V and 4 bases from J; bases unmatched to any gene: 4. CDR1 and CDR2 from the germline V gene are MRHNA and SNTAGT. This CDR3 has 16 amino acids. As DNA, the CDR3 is TGTGCCAGCAGTGACTCCCAGACAGGGGGTTACAATGAGCAGTTCTTC. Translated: CASSDSQTGGYNEQFF.

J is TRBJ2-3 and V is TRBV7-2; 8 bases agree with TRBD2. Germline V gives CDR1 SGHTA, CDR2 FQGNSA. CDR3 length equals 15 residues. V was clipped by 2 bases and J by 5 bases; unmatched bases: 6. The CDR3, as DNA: TGTGCCAGCAGCTTACCGGGGGGGCTCGGAGATACGCAGTATTTT. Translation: CASSLPGGLGDTQYF.

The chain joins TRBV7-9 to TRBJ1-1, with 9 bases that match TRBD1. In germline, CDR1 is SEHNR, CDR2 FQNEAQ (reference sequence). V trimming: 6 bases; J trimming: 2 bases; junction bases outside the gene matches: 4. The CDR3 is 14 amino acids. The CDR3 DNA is TGTGCCAGCAGGCCACAGGGGGCTAACACTGAAGCTTTCTTT. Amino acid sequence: CASRPQGANTEAFF.

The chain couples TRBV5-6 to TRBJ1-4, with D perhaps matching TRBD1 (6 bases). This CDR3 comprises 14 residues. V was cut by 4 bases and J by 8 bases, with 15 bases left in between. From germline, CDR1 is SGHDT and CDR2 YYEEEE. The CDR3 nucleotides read TGTGCCAGCAGCATACCAGGGGAGAGCGAAAAACTGTTTTTT. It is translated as CASSIPGESEKLFF. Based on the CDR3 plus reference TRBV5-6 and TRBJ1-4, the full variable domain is DAGVTQSPTHLIKTRGQQVTLRCSPKSGHDTVSWYQQALGQGPQFIFQYYEEEERQRGNFPDRFSGHQFPNYSSELNVNALLLGDSALYLCASSIPGESEKLFFGSGTQLSVL.

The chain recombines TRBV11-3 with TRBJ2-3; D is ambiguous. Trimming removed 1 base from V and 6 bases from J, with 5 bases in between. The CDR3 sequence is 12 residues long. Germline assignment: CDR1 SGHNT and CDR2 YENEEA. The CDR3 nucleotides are TGTGCCAGCAGCTTAGGTCGGGATACGCAGTATTTT. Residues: CASSLGRDTQYF.

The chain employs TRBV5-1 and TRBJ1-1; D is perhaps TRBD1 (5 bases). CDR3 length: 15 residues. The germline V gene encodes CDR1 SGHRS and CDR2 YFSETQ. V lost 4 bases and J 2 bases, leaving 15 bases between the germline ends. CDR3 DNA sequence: TGCGCCAGCAGCCTAACCTCGGGGGATAACACTGAAGCTTTCTTT. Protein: CASSLTSGDNTEAFF.